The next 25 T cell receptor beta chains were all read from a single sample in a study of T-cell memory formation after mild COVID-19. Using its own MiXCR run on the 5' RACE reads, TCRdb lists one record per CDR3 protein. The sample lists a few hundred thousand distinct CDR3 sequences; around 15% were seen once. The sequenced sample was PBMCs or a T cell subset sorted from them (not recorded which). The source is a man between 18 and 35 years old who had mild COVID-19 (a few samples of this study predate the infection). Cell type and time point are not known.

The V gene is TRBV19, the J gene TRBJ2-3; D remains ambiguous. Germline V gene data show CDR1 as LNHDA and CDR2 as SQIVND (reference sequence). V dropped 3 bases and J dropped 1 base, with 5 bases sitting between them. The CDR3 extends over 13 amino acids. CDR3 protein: CASSIARTDTQYF. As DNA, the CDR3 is TGTGCCAGTAGTATCGCCCGCACAGATACGCAGTATTTT.

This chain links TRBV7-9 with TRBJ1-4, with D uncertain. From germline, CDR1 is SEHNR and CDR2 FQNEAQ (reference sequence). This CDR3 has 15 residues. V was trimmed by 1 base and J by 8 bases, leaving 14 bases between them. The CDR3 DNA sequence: TGTGCCAGCAGCTTAGATCAAGGTTATGGGGAAAAACTGTTTTTT. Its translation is CASSLDQGYGEKLFF.

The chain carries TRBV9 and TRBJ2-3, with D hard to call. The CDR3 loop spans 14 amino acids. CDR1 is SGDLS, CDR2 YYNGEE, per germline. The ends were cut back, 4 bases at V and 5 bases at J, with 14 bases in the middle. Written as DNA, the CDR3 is TGTGCCAGCAGCCTGTCGGACGGCCGAGATACGCAGTATTTT. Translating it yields CASSLSDGRDTQYF. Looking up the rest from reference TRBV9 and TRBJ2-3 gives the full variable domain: DSGVTQTPKHLITATGQRVTLRCSPRSGDLSVYWYQQSLDQGLQFLIQYYNGEERAKGNILERFSAQQFPDLHSELNLSSLELGDSALYFCASSLSDGRDTQYFGPGTRLTVL.

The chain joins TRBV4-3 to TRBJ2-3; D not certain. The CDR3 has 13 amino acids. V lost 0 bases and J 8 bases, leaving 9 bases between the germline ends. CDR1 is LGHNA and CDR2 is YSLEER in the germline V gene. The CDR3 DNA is TGCGCCAGCAGCCAAGAGGCTCAGTCTACGCAGTATTTT. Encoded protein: CASSQEAQSTQYF.

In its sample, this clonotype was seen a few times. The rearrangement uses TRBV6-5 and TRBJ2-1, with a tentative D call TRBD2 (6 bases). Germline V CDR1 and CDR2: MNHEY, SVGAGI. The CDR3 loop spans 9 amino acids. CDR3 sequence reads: CAAGREQFF. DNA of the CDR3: TGTGCGGCGGGGCGAGAGCAGTTCTTC.

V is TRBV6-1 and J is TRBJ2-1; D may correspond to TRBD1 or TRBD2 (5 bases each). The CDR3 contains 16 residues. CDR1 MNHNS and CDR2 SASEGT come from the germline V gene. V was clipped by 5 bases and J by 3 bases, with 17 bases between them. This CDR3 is CASSFSGTDGYNEQFF. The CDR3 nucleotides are TGTGCCAGCAGTTTTTCCGGGACGGACGGCTACAATGAGCAGTTCTTC.

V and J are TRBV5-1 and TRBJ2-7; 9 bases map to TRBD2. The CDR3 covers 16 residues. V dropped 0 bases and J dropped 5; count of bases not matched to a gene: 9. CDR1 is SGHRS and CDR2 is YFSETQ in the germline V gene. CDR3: CASSLGVQAGGDEQYV. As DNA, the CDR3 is TGCGCCAGCAGCTTGGGAGTACAAGCGGGGGGAGACGAGCAGTACGTC.

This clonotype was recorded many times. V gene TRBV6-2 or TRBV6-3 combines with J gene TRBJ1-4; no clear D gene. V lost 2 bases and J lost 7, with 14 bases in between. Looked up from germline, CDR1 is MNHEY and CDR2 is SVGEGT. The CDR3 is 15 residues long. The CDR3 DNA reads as TGTGCCAGCAGTTACAGTTCCGGCCGTGTTGAAAAACTGTTTTTT. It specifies CASSYSSGRVEKLFF.

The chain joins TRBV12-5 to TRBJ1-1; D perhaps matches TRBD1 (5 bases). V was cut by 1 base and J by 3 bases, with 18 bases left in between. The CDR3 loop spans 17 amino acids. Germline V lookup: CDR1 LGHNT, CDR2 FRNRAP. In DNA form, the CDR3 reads TGTGCTAGTGGTTTGGCAGAAAGTTGGCAGGGAGACACTGAAGCTTTCTTT. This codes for CASGLAESWQGDTEAFF.

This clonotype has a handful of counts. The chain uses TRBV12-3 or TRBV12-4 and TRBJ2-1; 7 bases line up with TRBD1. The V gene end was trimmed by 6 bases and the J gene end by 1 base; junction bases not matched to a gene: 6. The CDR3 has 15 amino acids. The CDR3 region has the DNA TGTGCCAGCAGCGAAAACAGGGGATCCTACAATGAGCAGTTCTTC. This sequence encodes CASSENRGSYNEQFF.

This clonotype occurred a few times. CDR3 region: CASSSQQVGNTIYF. DNA of the CDR3: TGTGCCAGCAGTTCCCAACAGGTCGGAAACACCATATATTTT. The chain couples TRBV6-5 to TRBJ1-3; the D gene is possibly TRBD1 (5 bases). CDR1 and CDR2 from the germline V gene are MNHEY and SVGAGI. The CDR3 contains 14 residues. V was pared by 4 bases and J by 4 bases, with 11 bases between.

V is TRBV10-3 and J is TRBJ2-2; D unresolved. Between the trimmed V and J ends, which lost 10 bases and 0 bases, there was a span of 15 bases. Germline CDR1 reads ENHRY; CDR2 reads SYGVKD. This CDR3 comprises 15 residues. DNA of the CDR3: TGTGCCACGCAAAGAGGAAGCCCGAACACCGGGGAGCTGTTTTTT. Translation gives CATQRGSPNTGELFF.

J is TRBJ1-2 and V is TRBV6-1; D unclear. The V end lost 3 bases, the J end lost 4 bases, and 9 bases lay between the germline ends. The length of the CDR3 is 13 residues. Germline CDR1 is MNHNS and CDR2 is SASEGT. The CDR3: CASSEVGFYGYTF. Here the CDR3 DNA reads TGTGCCAGCAGTGAGGTCGGCTTCTATGGCTACACCTTC.

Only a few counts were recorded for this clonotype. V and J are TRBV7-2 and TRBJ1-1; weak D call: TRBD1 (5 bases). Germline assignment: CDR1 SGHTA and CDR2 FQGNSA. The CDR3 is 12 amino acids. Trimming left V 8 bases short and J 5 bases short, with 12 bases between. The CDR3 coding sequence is TGTGCCAGCGTGGGGCTGCGGACTGAAGCTTTCTTT. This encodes CASVGLRTEAFF. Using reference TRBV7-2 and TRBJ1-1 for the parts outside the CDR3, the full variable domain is GAGVSQSPSNKVTEKGKDVELRCDPISGHTALYWYRQSLGQGLEFLIYFQGNSAPDKSGLPSDRFSAERTGGSVSTLTIQRTQQEDSAVYLCASVGLRTEAFFGQGTRLTVV.

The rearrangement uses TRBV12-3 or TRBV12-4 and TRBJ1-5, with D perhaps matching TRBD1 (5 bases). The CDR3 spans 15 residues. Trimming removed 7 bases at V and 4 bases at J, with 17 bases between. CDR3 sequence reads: CASKKGDRDNQPQHF. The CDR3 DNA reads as TGTGCCAGCAAGAAAGGGGACCGAGATAATCAGCCCCAGCATTTT.

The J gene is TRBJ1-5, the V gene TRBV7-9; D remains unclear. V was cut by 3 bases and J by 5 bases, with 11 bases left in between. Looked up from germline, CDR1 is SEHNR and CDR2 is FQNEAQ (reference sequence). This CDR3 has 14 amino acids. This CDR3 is CASSFSGRDQPQHF. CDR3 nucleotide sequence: TGTGCCAGCAGCTTCTCCGGCCGAGATCAGCCCCAGCATTTT.

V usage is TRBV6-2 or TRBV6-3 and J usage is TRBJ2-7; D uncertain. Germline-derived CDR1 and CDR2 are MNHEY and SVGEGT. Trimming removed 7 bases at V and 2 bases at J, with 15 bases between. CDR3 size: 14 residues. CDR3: CASTNAGPPYEQYF. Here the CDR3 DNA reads TGTGCCAGCACCAACGCTGGCCCGCCCTACGAGCAGTACTTC.

The CDR3 region has the DNA TGTGCCAGCAGTCTCCGGGCCTTACGATACGAGCAGTACGTC. This encodes CASSLRALRYEQYV. The chain combines TRBV6-2 or TRBV6-3 with TRBJ2-7; D remains ambiguous. V was pared by 5 bases and J by 4 bases, with 15 bases between. The CDR3 is 14 residues long. CDR1 MNHEY and CDR2 SVGEGT come from the germline V gene.

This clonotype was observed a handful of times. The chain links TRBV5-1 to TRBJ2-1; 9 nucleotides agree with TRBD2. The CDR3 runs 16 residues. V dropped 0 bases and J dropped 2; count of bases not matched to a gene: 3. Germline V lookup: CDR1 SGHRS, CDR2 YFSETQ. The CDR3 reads CASSLGAGGAYNEQFF. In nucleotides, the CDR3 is TGCGCCAGCAGCTTGGGAGCGGGGGGCGCCTACAATGAGCAGTTCTTC.

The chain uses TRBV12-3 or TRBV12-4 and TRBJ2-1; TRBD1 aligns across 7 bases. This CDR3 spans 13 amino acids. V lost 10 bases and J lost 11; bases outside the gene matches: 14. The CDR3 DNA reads TGTGCCACCTCGACAGGGCAAGAGCTCAAGCAGTTCTTC. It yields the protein CATSTGQELKQFF.

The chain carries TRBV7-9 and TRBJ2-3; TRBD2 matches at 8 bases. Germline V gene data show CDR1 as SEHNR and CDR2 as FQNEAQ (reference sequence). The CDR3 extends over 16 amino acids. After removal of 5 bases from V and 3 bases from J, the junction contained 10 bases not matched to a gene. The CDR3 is CASSTRRASGTDTQYF. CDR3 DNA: TGTGCCAGCAGCACCCGAAGGGCTAGCGGGACAGATACGCAGTATTTT.

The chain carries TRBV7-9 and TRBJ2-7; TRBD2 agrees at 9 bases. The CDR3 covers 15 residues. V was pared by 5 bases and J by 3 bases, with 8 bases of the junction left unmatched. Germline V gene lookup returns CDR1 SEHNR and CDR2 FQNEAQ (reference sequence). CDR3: CASSPPGTSFYEQYF. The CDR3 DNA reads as TGTGCCAGCAGCCCCCCCGGGACTAGCTTCTACGAGCAGTACTTC.

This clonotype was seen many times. CDR3 sequence (DNA): TGTGCCAGCAGACTAGCGGGGGGGCGGTGGTCAGCAGATACGCAGTATTTT. Amino acids: CASRLAGGRWSADTQYF. The rearrangement links TRBV7-2 to TRBJ2-3; 13 bases are shared with TRBD2. The V and J ends lost 6 bases and 4 bases, in that order; junction bases with no gene match: 10. The CDR3 sequence is 17 residues long. CDR1 SGHTA and CDR2 FQGNSA come from the germline V gene.

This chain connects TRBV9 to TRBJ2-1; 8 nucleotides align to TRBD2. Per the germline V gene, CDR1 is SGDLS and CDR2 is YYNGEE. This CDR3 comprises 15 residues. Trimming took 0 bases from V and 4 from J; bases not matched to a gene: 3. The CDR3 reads CASSVAGGPYNEQFF. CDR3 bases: TGTGCCAGCAGCGTAGCGGGGGGGCCTTACAATGAGCAGTTCTTC. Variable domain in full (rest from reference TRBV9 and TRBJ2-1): DSGVTQTPKHLITATGQRVTLRCSPRSGDLSVYWYQQSLDQGLQFLIQYYNGEERAKGNILERFSAQQFPDLHSELNLSSLELGDSALYFCASSVAGGPYNEQFFGPGTRLTVL.

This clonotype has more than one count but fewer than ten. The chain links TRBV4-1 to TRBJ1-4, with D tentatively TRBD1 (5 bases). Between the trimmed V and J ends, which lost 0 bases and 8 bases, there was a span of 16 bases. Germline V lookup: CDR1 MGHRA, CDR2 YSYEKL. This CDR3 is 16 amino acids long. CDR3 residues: CASSQDSGGPGEKLFF. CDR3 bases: TGCGCCAGCAGCCAAGATAGCGGAGGGCCAGGGGAAAAACTGTTTTTT.